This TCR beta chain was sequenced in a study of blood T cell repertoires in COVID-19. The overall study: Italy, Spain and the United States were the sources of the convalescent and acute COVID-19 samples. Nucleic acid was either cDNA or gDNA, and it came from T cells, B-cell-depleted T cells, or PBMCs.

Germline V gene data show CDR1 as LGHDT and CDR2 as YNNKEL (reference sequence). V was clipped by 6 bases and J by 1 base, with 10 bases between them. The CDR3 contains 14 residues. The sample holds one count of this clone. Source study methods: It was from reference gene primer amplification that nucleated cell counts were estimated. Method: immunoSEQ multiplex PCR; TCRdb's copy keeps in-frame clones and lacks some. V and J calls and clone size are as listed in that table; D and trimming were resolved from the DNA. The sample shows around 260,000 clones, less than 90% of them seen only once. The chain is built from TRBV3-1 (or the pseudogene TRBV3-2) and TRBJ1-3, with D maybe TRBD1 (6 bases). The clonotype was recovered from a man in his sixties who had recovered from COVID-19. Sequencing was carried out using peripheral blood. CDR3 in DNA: TGTGCCAGCAGGCTCGGGACATCTGGAAACACCATATATTTT. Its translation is CASRLGTSGNTIYF.